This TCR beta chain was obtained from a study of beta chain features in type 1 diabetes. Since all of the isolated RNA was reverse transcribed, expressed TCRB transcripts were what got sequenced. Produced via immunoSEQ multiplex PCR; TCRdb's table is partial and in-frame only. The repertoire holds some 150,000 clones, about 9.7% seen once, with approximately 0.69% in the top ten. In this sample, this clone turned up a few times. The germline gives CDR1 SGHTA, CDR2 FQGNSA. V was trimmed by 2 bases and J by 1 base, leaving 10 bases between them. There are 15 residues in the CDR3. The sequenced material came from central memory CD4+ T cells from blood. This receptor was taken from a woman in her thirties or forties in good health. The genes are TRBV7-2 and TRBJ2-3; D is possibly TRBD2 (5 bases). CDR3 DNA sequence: TGTGCCAGCAGCTTATCCGGGGTGGGCACAGATACGCAGTATTTT. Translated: CASSLSGVGTDTQYF.